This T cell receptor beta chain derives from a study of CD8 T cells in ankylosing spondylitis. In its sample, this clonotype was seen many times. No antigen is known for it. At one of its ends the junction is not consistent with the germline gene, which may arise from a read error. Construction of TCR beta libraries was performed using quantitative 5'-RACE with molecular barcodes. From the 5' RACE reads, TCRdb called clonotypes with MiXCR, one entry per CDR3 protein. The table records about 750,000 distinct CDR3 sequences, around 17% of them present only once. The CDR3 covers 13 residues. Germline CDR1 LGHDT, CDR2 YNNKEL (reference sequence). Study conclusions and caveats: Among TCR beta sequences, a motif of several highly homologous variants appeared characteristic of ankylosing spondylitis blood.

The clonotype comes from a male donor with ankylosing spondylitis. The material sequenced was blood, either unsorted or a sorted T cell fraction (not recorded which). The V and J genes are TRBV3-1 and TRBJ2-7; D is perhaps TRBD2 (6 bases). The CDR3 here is CASSRGTSYEQYF. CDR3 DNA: TGCGCCAGCAGCCGAGGGACTTCCTACGAGCAGTACTTC.